One and the same sample provided the 31 T cell receptor beta chains below, sequenced in a study of T-cell reconstitution after alpha-beta-depleted transplantation in children. Unique molecular identifiers tagged the TCRbeta library. TCRdb reanalysed the PCR reads using MiXCR and keeps one entry per CDR3 protein. The table shows about 500,000 distinct CDR3 sequences, with approximately 29% occurring only once. Here the sequenced sample was PBMCs from the stem cell graft donor, taken from the stem cell graft. All receptors come from a human donor who donated a stem cell graft to a child with aplastic anemia.

This clonotype has at least ten counts. The genes are TRBV6-5 and TRBJ2-7; D possibly corresponds to TRBD1 (6 bases). Germline V CDR1 and CDR2: MNHEY, SVGAGI. V was clipped by 2 bases and J by 1 base, with 9 bases between them. The CDR3 has 14 residues. This chain's CDR3 is CASSYGTTSYEQYF. The CDR3 bases are TGTGCCAGCAGTTACGGGACAACATCCTACGAGCAGTACTTC.

The chain carries TRBV6-4 and TRBJ2-3; maybe TRBD2 (5 bases). Trimming shortened V by 8 bases and J by 2 bases, and 20 bases separated the two germline ends. CDR3 size: 16 residues. CDR1 MRHNA and CDR2 SNTAGT come from the germline V gene. DNA of the CDR3: TGTGCCAGCCGTGCGTCCGGGGAGCGGTCCACAGATACGCAGTATTTT. Encoded protein: CASRASGERSTDTQYF.

This rearrangement joins TRBV12-3 or TRBV12-4 to TRBJ1-1; 7 positions match TRBD1. After removal of 6 bases from V and 8 bases from J, the junction contained 9 bases not matched to a gene. CDR3 length: 13 amino acids. This CDR3 is CASRPGGETEAFF. The DNA for the CDR3 is TGTGCCAGCAGACCAGGGGGGGAAACCGAAGCTTTCTTT.

This clonotype was seen a few times. The chain recombines TRBV12-3 or TRBV12-4 with TRBJ2-7; D gene uncertain. This CDR3 comprises 16 residues. V shed 6 bases and J shed 0 bases, with 18 bases lying between them. The CDR3 DNA follows: TGTGCCAGCAGAAAAATGCACGGACGGCCCTCCTACGAGCAGTACGTC. Protein: CASRKMHGRPSYEQYV.

In this sample, this clonotype turned up a few times. This chain uses TRBV30 with TRBJ2-1, with 10 positions matching TRBD2. The CDR3 consists of 18 residues. CDR1 is GTSNPN and CDR2 is SVGIG in the germline V gene (reference sequence). Trimming removed 2 bases from V and 7 bases from J; junction bases left unmatched: 17. The CDR3 DNA is TGTGCCTGGAGTAGAGGACTAGCGGAAACCCCAAGTAGGAATGAGCAGTTCTTC. It encodes CAWSRGLAETPSRNEQFF.

The chain has TRBV29-1 and TRBJ2-6; the D gene is possibly TRBD2 (5 bases). Germline-derived CDR1 and CDR2 are SQVTM and ANQGSEA. V lost 0 bases and J lost 0, with 24 bases in between. The CDR3 extends over 21 amino acids. The CDR3 reads CSVEEDARTPSFFSGANVLTF. CDR3 in DNA: TGCAGCGTTGAAGAAGATGCTAGGACTCCCTCATTCTTCTCTGGGGCCAACGTCCTGACTTTC. Supplemented by reference TRBV29-1 and TRBJ2-6, the full variable domain reads SAVISQKPSRDICQRGTSLTIQCQVDSQVTMMFWYRQQPGQSLTLIATANQGSEATYESGFVIDKFPISRPNLTFSTLTVSNMSPEDSSIYLCSVEEDARTPSFFSGANVLTFGAGSRLTVL.

This clonotype appeared many times. The chain is built from TRBV29-1 and TRBJ1-1, with D hard to call. The V gene lost 6 bases and the J gene lost 1 base, with 12 bases spanning the gap. Germline V gives CDR1 SQVTM, CDR2 ANQGSEA. The CDR3 extends over 13 amino acids. The CDR3 bases are TGCAGCGTGGCCGCGACCCAGAACACTGAAGCTTTCTTT. As protein: CSVAATQNTEAFF. Using reference TRBV29-1 and TRBJ1-1 for the parts outside the CDR3, the full variable domain is SAVISQKPSRDICQRGTSLTIQCQVDSQVTMMFWYRQQPGQSLTLIATANQGSEATYESGFVIDKFPISRPNLTFSTLTVSNMSPEDSSIYLCSVAATQNTEAFFGQGTRLTVV.

In this sample, this clonotype turned up a few times. V usage is TRBV25-1 and J usage is TRBJ1-5; D uncertain. The CDR3 contains 19 residues. With 7 bases removed from V and 0 bases from J, the gap between germline ends came to 25 bases. Germline assignment: CDR1 MGHDK and CDR2 SYGVNS. Here the CDR3 DNA reads TGTGCCAGCAACCCACTTCAGACTCCCAATAATTATAGCAATCAGCCCCAGCATTTT. Amino acid sequence: CASNPLQTPNNYSNQPQHF.

The chain links TRBV20-1 to TRBJ2-1; the match to TRBD2 covers 14 bases. Germline CDR1 reads DFQATT; CDR2 reads SNEGSKA (reference sequence). V trimming: 1 base; J trimming: 7 bases; junction bases outside the gene matches: 6. The CDR3 length is 16 residues. In DNA form, the CDR3 reads TGCAGTGCTAGAGTTGGGACTAGCGGGAGTTCGAATGAGCAGTTCTTC. This codes for CSARVGTSGSSNEQFF.

The genes are TRBV4-3 and TRBJ2-1; 10 bases are a match to TRBD2. This CDR3 region has 18 residues. J lost 0 bases, V lost 3 bases, and 8 bases had no gene match. Germline CDR1 and CDR2: LGHNA and YSLEER. CDR3 sequence reads: CASSQHRLAGSSYNEQFF. The CDR3 coding sequence is TGCGCCAGCAGCCAGCATAGACTAGCGGGCAGCTCCTACAATGAGCAGTTCTTC.

This clonotype has more than one count but fewer than ten. This chain joins TRBV29-1 and TRBJ2-1; D remains ambiguous. Germline V lookup: CDR1 SQVTM, CDR2 ANQGSEA. V was trimmed by 0 bases and J by 3 bases, leaving 27 bases between them. The CDR3 runs to 20 residues. CDR3 nucleotide sequence: TGCAGCGTTGAAGATGAAGAAGAAAAACAGCTCCCCTCCTTCTACAATGAGCAGTTCTTC. Translation: CSVEDEEEKQLPSFYNEQFF.

There are a few counts of this clonotype. The CDR3 DNA follows: TGTGCCAGCAGCCCCCAGGGGGGCGGGAGGCCCAATGAGCAGTTCTTC. This sequence encodes CASSPQGGGRPNEQFF. This sequence joins TRBV12-3 or TRBV12-4 and TRBJ2-1, with D perhaps matching TRBD2 (8 bases). CDR3 length: 16 residues. Between the trimmed V and J ends, which lost 6 bases and 6 bases, there was a span of 21 bases.

This clonotype was detected ten times or more. The chain joins TRBV28 to TRBJ2-3, with D unresolved. Germline CDR1 MDHEN, CDR2 SYDVKM. The CDR3 is 14 residues long. The ends were cut back, 3 bases at V and 5 bases at J, with 12 bases in the middle. CDR3: CASSFPPQVDTQYF. CDR3 sequence (DNA): TGTGCCAGCAGTTTCCCACCGCAGGTAGATACGCAGTATTTT.

This clonotype appeared a few times. Written as DNA, the CDR3 is TGTGCCAGCAGCTTCACGGGGTCACCCCTCCACTTT. It encodes CASSFTGSPLHF. The genes are TRBV7-2 and TRBJ1-6, with D unresolved. Looked up from germline, CDR1 is SGHTA and CDR2 is FQGNSA. This CDR3 comprises 12 residues. Trimming left V 3 bases short and J 10 bases short, with 7 bases between.

This clonotype was seen more than once but under ten times. The genes are TRBV20-1 and TRBJ2-3, with D possibly TRBD1 on 6 matching bases. Germline CDR1 reads DFQATT; CDR2 reads SNEGSKA (reference sequence). V lost 6 bases to trimming and J lost 2 bases, with 18 bases between them. This CDR3 contains 15 residues. The DNA for the CDR3 is TGCAGTGCCATCCCGGGAAGGGGGTTCACAGATACGCAGTATTTT. The encoded protein is CSAIPGRGFTDTQYF.

This clonotype was seen more than once but under ten times. This chain links TRBV25-1 with TRBJ1-5; tentative D call: TRBD1 (5 bases). V was pared by 7 bases and J by 2 bases, with 9 bases between. The CDR3 runs 13 residues. The germline gives CDR1 MGHDK, CDR2 SYGVNS. CDR3 nucleotide sequence: TGTGCCAGCAAGGGGTCCGGCAATCAGCCCCAGCATTTT. Amino acid sequence: CASKGSGNQPQHF.

V usage is TRBV6-4 and J usage is TRBJ1-5, with no clear D. Germline values: CDR1 MRHNA, CDR2 SNTAGT. V was clipped by 5 bases and J by 6 bases, with 11 bases between them. This CDR3 has 13 amino acids. CDR3 in DNA: TGTGCCAGCAGTCGTGAGGAGGGTCAGCCCCAGCATTTT. Its translation is CASSREEGQPQHF.

The chain is built from TRBV7-9 and TRBJ2-3; D may be TRBD1 or TRBD2 (5 bases each). This CDR3 comprises 13 residues. Looked up from germline, CDR1 is SEHNR and CDR2 is FQNEAQ (reference sequence). Deletions cut 8 bases from V and 4 bases from J, with 13 bases between. CDR3 region: CASLLRGADTQYF. The CDR3 DNA follows: TGTGCCAGCCTGCTAAGGGGAGCAGATACGCAGTATTTT.

This chain joins TRBV20-1 and TRBJ1-4; unclear D gene. V was trimmed by 6 bases and J by 3 bases, leaving 8 bases between them. CDR3 length: 12 amino acids. Germline V CDR1 and CDR2: DFQATT, SNEGSKA (reference sequence). Here the CDR3 DNA reads TGCAGTGCCACGGGCGCTAATGAAAAACTGTTTTTT. Protein product: CSATGANEKLFF.

The chain uses TRBV5-5 and TRBJ2-1, with D maybe TRBD2 (5 bases). The germline V and J ends were trimmed by 3 bases and 5 bases, with 9 bases remaining between them. The CDR3 has 13 amino acids. Germline values: CDR1 SGHKS, CDR2 YYEKEE (reference sequence). For the CDR3, the DNA is TGTGCCAGCAGCTGGGCCGGGAACAATGAGCAGTTCTTC. As protein: CASSWAGNNEQFF.

The sample holds one count of this clonotype. V is TRBV6-2 or TRBV6-3 and J is TRBJ2-7; D may be TRBD1 (5 bases). V shed 2 bases and J shed 6 bases, with 14 bases lying between them. Germline V gene data show CDR1 as MNHEY and CDR2 as SVGEGT. This CDR3 is 14 amino acids long. The CDR3 spells CASSYRPQVGEQYV. DNA of the CDR3: TGTGCCAGCAGTTACCGACCACAGGTGGGCGAGCAGTACGTC.

The sample holds a few counts of this clonotype. V usage is TRBV27 and J usage is TRBJ2-7, with 7 bases identical to TRBD2. Looked up from germline, CDR1 is MNHEY and CDR2 is SMNVEV (reference sequence). The CDR3 has 16 amino acids. V was clipped by 3 bases and J by 4 bases; unmatched bases: 12. Written as DNA, the CDR3 is TGTGCCAGCAGTTTTGACGCGGGAGCTAGGTATTACGAGCAGTACTTC. It codes for CASSFDAGARYYEQYF.

In its sample, this clonotype was seen a few times. J is TRBJ2-5 and V is TRBV4-3, with TRBD2 matching over 7 bases. Trimming cost V 1 base and J 5 bases; bases outside gene matches: 7. CDR3 length: 15 residues. Germline V CDR1 and CDR2: LGHNA, YSLEER. The CDR3 protein is CASSQGGSPGETQYF. DNA of the CDR3: TGCGCCAGCAGCCAAGGCGGGAGTCCGGGGGAGACCCAGTACTTC.

This clonotype was observed a handful of times. CDR3 sequence: CASRERNTGELFF. In DNA form, the CDR3 reads TGTGCCAGCAGAGAGCGAAACACCGGGGAGCTGTTTTTT. The V call is TRBV7-9, the J call TRBJ2-2; D is uncertain. CDR3 size: 13 residues. Germline CDR1 and CDR2: SEHNR and FQNEAQ (reference sequence). The V gene lost 6 bases and the J gene lost 2 bases, with 7 bases spanning the gap.

The CDR3 DNA is TGTGCCACCAGTGATAGGTACAATGAGCAGTTCTTC. This gives the protein CATSDRYNEQFF. J is TRBJ2-1 and V is TRBV24-1, with no clear D. V dropped 3 bases and J dropped 4 bases, with 3 bases sitting between them. The CDR3 contains 12 residues. Germline V lookup: CDR1 KGHDR, CDR2 SFDVKD.

In DNA form, the CDR3 reads TGCAGCGCTGGGGCAGGGGGCAGCCCAGATACGCAGTATTTT. Translating it yields CSAGAGGSPDTQYF. The chain joins TRBV29-1 to TRBJ2-3; 8 nucleotides align to TRBD1. The trim removed 7 bases at V and 4 bases at J, leaving 10 bases unmatched. CDR3 length: 14 amino acids. Germline assignment: CDR1 SQVTM and CDR2 ANQGSEA.

The chain is built from TRBV12-3 or TRBV12-4 and TRBJ2-3; D gene unclear. V shed 2 bases and J shed 4 bases, with 19 bases lying between them. CDR3 length: 17 residues. The CDR3 protein is CASSLNKALGVSDTQYF. CDR3 DNA sequence: TGTGCCAGCAGTTTAAATAAGGCGCTTGGAGTTTCAGATACGCAGTATTTT.

This clonotype occurred a few times. This sequence joins TRBV11-2 and TRBJ2-1, with D uncertain. V dropped 2 bases and J dropped 8 bases, with 10 bases sitting between them. The CDR3 sequence is 13 residues long. The germline gives CDR1 SGHAT, CDR2 FQNNGV. CDR3: CASSLRRRDEQFF. The CDR3 DNA reads as TGTGCCAGCAGCTTAAGGCGGCGCGATGAGCAGTTCTTC.

V gene TRBV7-2 combines with J gene TRBJ2-5, with no clear D. Trimming shortened V by 4 bases and J by 10 bases, and 10 bases separated the two germline ends. The CDR3 is 11 amino acids. The germline V gene encodes CDR1 SGHTA and CDR2 FQGNSA. The CDR3 DNA is TGTGCCAGCAGCTCGTTTGGGGACCAGTACTTC. It encodes CASSSFGDQYF.

J is TRBJ1-3 and V is TRBV7-2, with D unclear. Trimming took off 6 bases at V and 0 bases at J, with 12 bases between the two ends. This CDR3 comprises 15 residues. CDR1 SGHTA and CDR2 FQGNSA come from the germline V gene. This CDR3 reads CASRPGRDSGNTIYF. The CDR3 nucleotides read TGTGCCAGCAGACCTGGGAGGGACTCTGGAAACACCATATATTTT.

This clonotype has ten or more counts. This rearrangement joins TRBV6-2 or TRBV6-3 to TRBJ1-5; TRBD1 matches at 8 bases. The V segment lost 7 bases and the J segment 6 bases; nucleotides outside the gene matches: 8. Per the germline V gene, CDR1 is MNHEY and CDR2 is SVGEGT. The CDR3 is 14 residues long. As DNA, the CDR3 is TGTGCCAGCACGGGGATACAGGGGGTTCAGCCCCAGCATTTT. It codes for CASTGIQGVQPQHF.